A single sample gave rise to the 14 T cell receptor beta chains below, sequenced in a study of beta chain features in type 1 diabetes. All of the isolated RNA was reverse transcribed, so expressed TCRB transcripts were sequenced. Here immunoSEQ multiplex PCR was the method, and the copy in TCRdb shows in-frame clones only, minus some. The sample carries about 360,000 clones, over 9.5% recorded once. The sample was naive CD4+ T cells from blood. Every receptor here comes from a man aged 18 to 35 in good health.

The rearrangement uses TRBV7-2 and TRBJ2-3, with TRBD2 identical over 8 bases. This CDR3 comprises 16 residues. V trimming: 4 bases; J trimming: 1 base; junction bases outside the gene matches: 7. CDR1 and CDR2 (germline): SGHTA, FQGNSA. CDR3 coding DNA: TGTGCCAGCAGCTATGGGGCACTAGCGGGCACAGATACGCAGTATTTT. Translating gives CASSYGALAGTDTQYF.

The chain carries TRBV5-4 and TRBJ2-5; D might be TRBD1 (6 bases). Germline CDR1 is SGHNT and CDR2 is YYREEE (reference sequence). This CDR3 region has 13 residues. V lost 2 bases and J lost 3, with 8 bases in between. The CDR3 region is CASSLNREETQYF. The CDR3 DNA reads TGTGCCAGCAGCTTAAACAGGGAAGAGACCCAGTACTTC.

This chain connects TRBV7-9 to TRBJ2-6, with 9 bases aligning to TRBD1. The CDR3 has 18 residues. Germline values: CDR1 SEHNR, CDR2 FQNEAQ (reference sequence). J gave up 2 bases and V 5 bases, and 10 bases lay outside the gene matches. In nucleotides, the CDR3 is TGTGCCAGCAGCCGATGGGGACAGGGAGGCGCTGGGGCCAACGTCCTGACTTTC. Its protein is CASSRWGQGGAGANVLTF.

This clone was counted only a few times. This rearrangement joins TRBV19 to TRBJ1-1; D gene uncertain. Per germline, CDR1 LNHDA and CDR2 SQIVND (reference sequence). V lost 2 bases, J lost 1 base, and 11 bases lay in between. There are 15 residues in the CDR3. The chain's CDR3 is CASSITSRGNTEAFF. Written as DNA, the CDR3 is TGTGCCAGTAGTATAACGTCCCGAGGGAACACTGAAGCTTTCTTT.

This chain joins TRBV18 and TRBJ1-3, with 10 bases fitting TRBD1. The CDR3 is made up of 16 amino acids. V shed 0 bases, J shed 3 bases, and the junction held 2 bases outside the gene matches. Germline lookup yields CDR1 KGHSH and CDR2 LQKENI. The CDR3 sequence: CASSPPDRGSGNTIYF. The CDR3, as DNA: TGTGCCAGCTCACCACCGGACAGGGGGAGTGGAAACACCATATATTTT. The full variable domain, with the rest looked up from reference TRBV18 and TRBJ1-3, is NAGVMQNPRHLVRRRGQEARLRCSPMKGHSHVYWYRQLPEEGLKFMVYLQKENIIDESGMPKERFSAEFPKEGPSILRIQQVVRGDSAAYFCASSPPDRGSGNTIYFGEGSWLTVV.

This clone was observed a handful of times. Written as DNA, the CDR3 is TGTGCCTGGAGTGTACGGGGTAGCGGGAACACCGGGGAGCTGTTTTTT. Translating gives CAWSVRGSGNTGELFF. The chain has TRBV30 and TRBJ2-2; TRBD2 is a possible D gene (6 bases). The germline V gene encodes CDR1 GTSNPN and CDR2 SVGIG (reference sequence). The CDR3 is made up of 16 amino acids. Deletions cut 0 bases from V and 1 base from J, with 12 bases between. Using reference TRBV30 and TRBJ2-2 for the parts outside the CDR3, the full variable domain is SQTIHQWPATLVQPVGSPLSLECTVEGTSNPNLYWYRQAAGRGLQLLFYSVGIGQISSEVPQNLSASRPQDRQFILSSKKLLLSDSGFYLCAWSVRGSGNTGELFFGEGSRLTVL.

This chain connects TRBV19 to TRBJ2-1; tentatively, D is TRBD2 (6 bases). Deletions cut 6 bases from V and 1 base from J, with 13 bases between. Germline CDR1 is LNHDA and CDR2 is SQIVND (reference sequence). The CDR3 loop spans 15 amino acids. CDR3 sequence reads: CASSPLRGSYNEQFF. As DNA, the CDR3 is TGTGCCAGTAGCCCCCTCCGGGGGTCCTACAATGAGCAGTTCTTC.

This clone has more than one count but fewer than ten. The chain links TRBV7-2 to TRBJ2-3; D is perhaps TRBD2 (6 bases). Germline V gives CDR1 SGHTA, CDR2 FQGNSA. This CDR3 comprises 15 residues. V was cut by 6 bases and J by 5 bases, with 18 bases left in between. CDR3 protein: CASRSIATRGDTQYF. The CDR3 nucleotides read TGTGCCAGCAGGTCTATAGCGACTAGGGGAGATACGCAGTATTTT.

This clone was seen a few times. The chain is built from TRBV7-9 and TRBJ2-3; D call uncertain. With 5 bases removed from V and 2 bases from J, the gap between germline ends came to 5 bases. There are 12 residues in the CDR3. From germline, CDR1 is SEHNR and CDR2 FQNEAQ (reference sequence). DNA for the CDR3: TGTGCCAGCAGCCTCCCCACAGATACGCAGTATTTT. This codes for CASSLPTDTQYF. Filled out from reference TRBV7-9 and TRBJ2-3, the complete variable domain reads DTGVSQNPRHKITKRGQNVTFRCDPISEHNRLYWYRQTLGQGPEFLTYFQNEAQLEKSRLLSDRFSAERPKGSFSTLEIQRTEQGDSAMYLCASSLPTDTQYFGPGTRLTVL.

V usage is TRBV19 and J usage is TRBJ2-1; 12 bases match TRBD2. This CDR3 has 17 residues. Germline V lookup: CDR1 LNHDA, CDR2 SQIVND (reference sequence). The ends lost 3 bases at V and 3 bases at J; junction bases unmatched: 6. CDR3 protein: CASSIGLAGGYYNEQFF. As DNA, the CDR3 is TGTGCCAGTAGTATCGGCCTAGCGGGAGGGTACTACAATGAGCAGTTCTTC.

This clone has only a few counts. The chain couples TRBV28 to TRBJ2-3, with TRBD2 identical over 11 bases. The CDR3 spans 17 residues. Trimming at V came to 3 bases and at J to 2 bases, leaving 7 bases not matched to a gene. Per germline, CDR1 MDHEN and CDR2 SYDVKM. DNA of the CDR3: TGTGCCAGCAGTTTTCTCCCTAGCGGGGGGAACACAGATACGCAGTATTTT. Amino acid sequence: CASSFLPSGGNTDTQYF.

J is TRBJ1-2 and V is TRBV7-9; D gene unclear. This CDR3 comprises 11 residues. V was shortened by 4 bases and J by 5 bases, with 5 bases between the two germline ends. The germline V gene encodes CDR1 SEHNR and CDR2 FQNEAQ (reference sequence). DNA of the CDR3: TGTGCCAGCAGCTCCTTATATGGCTACACCTTC. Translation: CASSSLYGYTF.

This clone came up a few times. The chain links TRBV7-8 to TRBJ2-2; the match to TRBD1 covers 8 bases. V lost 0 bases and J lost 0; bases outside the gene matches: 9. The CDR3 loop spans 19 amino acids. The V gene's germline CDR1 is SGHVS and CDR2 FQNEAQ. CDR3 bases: TGTGCCAGCAGCTTAGCGGCGGGGACAGGACCCCCGAACACCGGGGAGCTGTTTTTT. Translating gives CASSLAAGTGPPNTGELFF.

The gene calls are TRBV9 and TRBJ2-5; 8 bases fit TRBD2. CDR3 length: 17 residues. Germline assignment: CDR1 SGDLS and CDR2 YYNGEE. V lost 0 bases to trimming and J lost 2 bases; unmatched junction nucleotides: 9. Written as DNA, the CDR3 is TGTGCCAGCAGCGTAGCTGGGGCGGGGGGTATACAAGAGACCCAGTACTTC. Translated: CASSVAGAGGIQETQYF.